This entry lists 10 T cell receptor beta chains sequenced from one sample in a study of blood T cell repertoires in COVID-19. Data came from immunoSEQ multiplex PCR; TCRdb stores just in-frame clones and leaves some out. The sample has over 200,000 clones; 90% to 95% are singletons. The sample consisted of PBMCs or T cells enriched from blood (not recorded which). The source is a human donor in a cohort exposed to, infected with or recovered from COVID-19 (not recorded which). The donor label of this sample is uncertain.

J is TRBJ2-2 and V is TRBV5-1; TRBD1 might be the D (6 bases). The CDR3 consists of 15 residues. V lost 4 bases to trimming and J lost 0 bases, with 10 bases between them. Germline CDR1 SGHRS, CDR2 YFSETQ. The CDR3 DNA reads as TGCGCCAGCAGCCACAGGGCCGCGAACACCGGGGAGCTGTTTTTT. This encodes CASSHRAANTGELFF.

The chain uses TRBV15 and TRBJ1-1; weak D call: TRBD1 (5 bases). Per the germline V gene, CDR1 is LNHNV and CDR2 is YYDKDF (reference sequence). This CDR3 comprises 13 residues. With 6 bases removed from V and 5 bases from J, the gap between germline ends came to 13 bases. CDR3 DNA sequence: TGTGCCACCAGTTCTTATCAGGGTACTGAAGCTTTCTTT. Translated: CATSSYQGTEAFF.

The chain has TRBV19 and TRBJ2-3; 11 nucleotides line up with TRBD2. Germline V gene sequence: CDR1 LNHDA, CDR2 SQIVND (reference sequence). The CDR3 extends over 16 amino acids. The V and J ends lost 5 bases and 4 bases, in that order; junction bases with no gene match: 8. The CDR3 region is CASSLNLAGGSDTQYF. DNA of the CDR3: TGTGCCAGTAGTCTGAATCTAGCGGGGGGATCAGATACGCAGTATTTT.

The chain links TRBV7-2 to TRBJ1-5; 7 bases agree with TRBD1. V was clipped by 1 base and J by 5 bases; unmatched bases: 5. Germline CDR1 SGHTA, CDR2 FQGNSA. The CDR3 consists of 15 residues. The DNA for the CDR3 is TGTGCCAGCAGCTTAGACAGGGGACACGATCAGCCCCAGCATTTT. Translated, it gives CASSLDRGHDQPQHF.

V is TRBV11-3 and J is TRBJ1-3; no clear D gene. Deletions cut 8 bases from V and 0 bases from J, with 14 bases between. This CDR3 comprises 15 residues. Germline V gene lookup returns CDR1 SGHNT and CDR2 YENEEA. CDR3 region: CASARGGSSGNTIYF. As DNA, the CDR3 is TGTGCCAGCGCCCGAGGCGGGTCCTCTGGAAACACCATATATTTT.

The rearrangement joins TRBV5-1 to TRBJ2-1; 8 bases match TRBD1. The V gene end was trimmed by 2 bases and the J gene end by 4 bases; junction bases not matched to a gene: 2. The CDR3 runs 14 residues. Germline loops: CDR1 SGHRS, CDR2 YFSETQ. As DNA, the CDR3 is TGCGCCAGCAGCTTCCGGGACAGGTACAATGAGCAGTTCTTC. It codes for CASSFRDRYNEQFF.

This clone was recorded only once. The rearrangement uses TRBV5-1 and TRBJ1-2; TRBD1 matches 8 bases. Germline CDR1 and CDR2: SGHRS and YFSETQ. Losses at the gene ends were 4 bases for V and 2 bases for J; bases not matched to a gene: 4. The CDR3 consists of 14 residues. CDR3: CASSHGQGNYGYTF. The DNA of the CDR3 is TGCGCCAGCAGCCACGGACAGGGAAACTATGGCTACACCTTC.

This chain joins TRBV15 and TRBJ1-3; 8 positions match TRBD1. Germline lookup yields CDR1 LNHNV and CDR2 YYDKDF (reference sequence). V trimming: 5 bases; J trimming: 0 bases; junction bases outside the gene matches: 3. The CDR3 totals 15 residues. CDR3 DNA sequence: TGTGCCACCAGCGTCGACAGGGGCTCTGGAAACACCATATATTTT. It translates to CATSVDRGSGNTIYF.

V gene TRBV4-1 combines with J gene TRBJ2-1; 11 positions agree with TRBD2. The V gene end was trimmed by 2 bases and the J gene end by 2 bases; junction bases not matched to a gene: 2. Germline values: CDR1 MGHRA, CDR2 YSYEKL. The CDR3 has 16 amino acids. Here the CDR3 DNA reads TGCGCCAGCAGCCAAACACTAGCGGGGGCCTACAATGAGCAGTTCTTC. This encodes CASSQTLAGAYNEQFF.

This clone is a singleton in its sample. The gene calls are TRBV9 and TRBJ1-2; 7 bases align to TRBD1. The CDR3 is made up of 14 amino acids. V dropped 0 bases and J dropped 6; count of bases not matched to a gene: 5. Germline-derived CDR1 and CDR2 are SGDLS and YYNGEE. CDR3 region: CASSVEGRGDGYTF. The CDR3 DNA follows: TGTGCCAGCAGCGTAGAAGGCAGGGGGGATGGCTACACCTTC.